The 24 T cell receptor beta chains below come from one sample, sequenced in a study of T-cell reconstitution after alpha-beta-depleted transplantation in children. Unique molecular identifiers were used in preparing the TCRbeta library. TCRdb called the PCR reads again in MiXCR, with one record for every CDR3 protein. This table holds 440,000 or so distinct CDR3 sequences, around 9.9% found once. This material consisted of PBMCs from the stem cell graft donor, taken from the stem cell graft. The receptors were gathered from a human donor who donated a stem cell graft to a child with acute myeloid leukemia.

This clonotype was counted at least ten times. The chain is built from TRBV29-1 and TRBJ2-1; 9 bases line up with TRBD2. Germline V gene data show CDR1 as SQVTM and CDR2 as ANQGSEA. V shed 0 bases, J shed 2 bases, and the junction held 5 bases outside the gene matches. This CDR3 contains 16 residues. Written as DNA, the CDR3 is TGCAGCGTTGAAGATGTCTCTAGCGGGACCTACAATGAGCAGTTCTTC. It codes for CSVEDVSSGTYNEQFF.

J is TRBJ2-3 and V is TRBV30; 13 bases agree with TRBD2. Germline CDR1 and CDR2: GTSNPN and SVGIG (reference sequence). The CDR3 has 19 amino acids. The junction had 12 bases not matched to a gene; V was cut back by 0 bases and J by 3 bases. This CDR3 reads CAWSVRGRWGLAGTDTQYF. For the CDR3, the DNA is TGTGCCTGGAGTGTACGCGGGCGTTGGGGACTAGCGGGAACAGATACGCAGTATTTT.

Comments on this clonotype: This likely comes from a read error, as the CDR3 has no conserved phenylalanine or tryptophan at its end. The chain recombines TRBV20-1 with TRBJ1-5, with D unclear. The CDR3 is 13 amino acids. CDR1 and CDR2 from the germline V gene are DFQATT and SNEGSKA (reference sequence). V was trimmed by 0 bases and J by 3 bases, leaving 6 bases between them. This chain's CDR3 is CSARETANQPQHL. The CDR3 DNA follows: TGCAGTGCTAGAGAAACCGCCAATCAGCCCCAGCATTTG.

This chain links TRBV10-3 with TRBJ2-1; possibly TRBD2 for D (5 bases). Trimming removed 4 bases from V and 3 bases from J, with 10 bases in between. The CDR3 length is 14 residues. Per the germline V gene, CDR1 is ENHRY and CDR2 is SYGVKD. This chain's CDR3 is CAISGVGIYNEQFF. CDR3 nucleotides: TGTGCCATCAGTGGCGTCGGGATCTACAATGAGCAGTTCTTC.

The sample holds many counts of this clonotype. Here the CDR3 DNA reads TGTGCCAGCAGCCCATGGGGGTTTACAGAGACCCAGTACTTC. This encodes CASSPWGFTETQYF. The rearrangement joins TRBV9 to TRBJ2-5; D is tentatively TRBD1 or TRBD2 (5 bases each). The CDR3 contains 14 residues. V was clipped by 4 bases and J by 4 bases, with 14 bases between them. Germline-derived CDR1 and CDR2 are SGDLS and YYNGEE.

This clonotype was recorded at least ten times. The chain uses TRBV29-1 and TRBJ1-2, with TRBD1 as a possible D gene (6 bases). The length of the CDR3 is 14 residues. Germline V gene lookup returns CDR1 SQVTM and CDR2 ANQGSEA. The V and J ends lost 3 bases and 8 bases respectively, with 19 bases between them. Here the CDR3 DNA reads TGCAGCGTTGATGTACAGGGAGCCATGAGGGGCTACACCTTC. The encoded protein is CSVDVQGAMRGYTF.

This chain connects TRBV6-1 to TRBJ1-1, with D hard to call. V was pared by 2 bases and J by 7 bases, with 2 bases between. The CDR3 is 10 amino acids. Germline V CDR1 and CDR2: MNHNS, SASEGT. The CDR3 nucleotides are TGTGCCAGCAGTGAACTTGAAGCTTTCTTT. Its protein product is CASSELEAFF.

The chain recombines TRBV5-1 with TRBJ2-3, with 10 bases identical to TRBD2. Trimming cost V 4 bases and J 0 bases; bases outside gene matches: 11. The CDR3 has 18 amino acids. Germline values: CDR1 SGHRS, CDR2 YFSETQ. The CDR3 region has the DNA TGCGCCAGCAGCATAAGCGGGGGGGCCTGGCGAAGCACAGATACGCAGTATTTT. It encodes CASSISGGAWRSTDTQYF.

The chain carries TRBV6-2 or TRBV6-3 and TRBJ1-3, with D unresolved. The CDR3 covers 13 residues. Trimming pared 0 bases from V and 2 bases from J, leaving 2 bases between. Per germline, CDR1 MNHEY and CDR2 SVGEGT. The CDR3: CASSYSTGNTIYF. The CDR3 region has the DNA TGTGCCAGCAGTTACTCGACTGGAAACACCATATATTTT.

This clonotype was seen repeatedly, ten times or more. V and J are TRBV6-5 and TRBJ1-1; maybe TRBD1 (5 bases). The V end lost 2 bases, the J end lost 4 bases, and 5 bases lay between the germline ends. The CDR3 is 12 amino acids. CDR1 is MNHEY and CDR2 is SVGAGI in the germline V gene. The CDR3 is CASSYGGTEAFF. In DNA form, the CDR3 reads TGTGCCAGCAGTTACGGGGGCACTGAAGCTTTCTTT.

V usage is TRBV20-1 and J usage is TRBJ2-3, with a tentative D call TRBD2 (6 bases). Trimming cost V 5 bases and J 0 bases, with 18 bases left between them. Germline values: CDR1 DFQATT, CDR2 SNEGSKA (reference sequence). CDR3 size: 16 residues. CDR3 nucleotides: TGCAGTGCTGTGACCCACCGGGGAGGCAGCACAGATACGCAGTATTTT. It is translated as CSAVTHRGGSTDTQYF.

The rearrangement uses TRBV20-1 and TRBJ2-1; TRBD2 aligns across 15 bases. Germline CDR1 and CDR2: DFQATT and SNEGSKA (reference sequence). With V trimmed by 1 base and J by 0 bases, 13 bases remained unmatched. There are 21 residues in the CDR3. CDR3 sequence reads: CSARGETGTSGRLSSYNEQFF. The CDR3 coding sequence is TGCAGTGCTAGAGGCGAGACCGGGACTAGCGGGAGGTTGAGCTCCTACAATGAGCAGTTCTTC.

The table lists this clonotype with many counts. The chain couples TRBV11-1 to TRBJ2-5, with D unresolved. V lost 5 bases to trimming and J lost 0 bases, with 13 bases between them. Germline loops: CDR1 SGHAT, CDR2 FQDESV (reference sequence). CDR3 length: 15 amino acids. CDR3 loop: CASSLGKMYQETQYF. CDR3 nucleotides: TGTGCCAGCAGCCTAGGGAAGATGTACCAAGAGACCCAGTACTTC.

The rearrangement uses TRBV12-3 or TRBV12-4 and TRBJ2-1; 9 bases are a match to TRBD2. V shed 2 bases, J shed 7 bases, and the junction held 3 bases outside the gene matches. The CDR3 contains 14 residues. The CDR3 DNA reads as TGTGCCAGCAGTTTAAGCGGGGGGAGGAATGAGCAGTTCTTC. Translating gives CASSLSGGRNEQFF.

This clonotype has more than one count but fewer than ten. This chain uses TRBV20-1 with TRBJ2-5; TRBD2 is a possible D gene (6 bases). V lost 0 bases and J lost 2, with 10 bases in between. The CDR3 spans 14 residues. Germline assignment: CDR1 DFQATT and CDR2 SNEGSKA (reference sequence). The CDR3 bases are TGCAGTGCTAGAGATCTTCGGGGGCAAGAGACCCAGTACTTC. Translation gives CSARDLRGQETQYF.

This rearrangement joins TRBV20-1 to TRBJ1-2; maybe TRBD1 (6 bases). This CDR3 spans 14 amino acids. Germline V gives CDR1 DFQATT, CDR2 SNEGSKA (reference sequence). Trimming left V 6 bases short and J 4 bases short, with 18 bases between. The CDR3 here is CSALEGGRGYGYTF. CDR3 nucleotides: TGCAGTGCCCTAGAAGGGGGGCGCGGCTATGGCTACACCTTC.

A few counts support this clonotype. V usage is TRBV11-2 and J usage is TRBJ2-1; a weak D match, TRBD1 (6 bases). Germline loops: CDR1 SGHAT, CDR2 FQNNGV. The CDR3 spans 20 residues. The germline V and J ends were trimmed by 10 bases and 4 bases, with 35 bases remaining between them. Written as DNA, the CDR3 is TGTGCCACCGCAGCCCTCAGTCCCCAGGGGTGGCGGGCCCTATACAATGAGCAGTTCTTC. Protein: CATAALSPQGWRALYNEQFF.

The table lists this clonotype with a few counts. This rearrangement joins TRBV9 to TRBJ2-5; D ambiguous. V lost 0 bases, J lost 0 bases, and 6 bases lay in between. The CDR3 is made up of 14 amino acids. From germline, CDR1 is SGDLS and CDR2 YYNGEE. CDR3 nucleotide sequence: TGTGCCAGCAGCGTAGCGAGCGACCAAGAGACCCAGTACTTC. Protein: CASSVASDQETQYF.

This clonotype was observed many times. This chain connects TRBV7-9 to TRBJ1-5; the D gene is possibly TRBD1 (5 bases). This CDR3 is 17 amino acids long. The germline V gene encodes CDR1 SEHNR and CDR2 FQNEAQ (reference sequence). V was clipped by 5 bases and J by 2 bases, with 19 bases between them. The CDR3 DNA reads as TGTGCCAGCAGCCCGGACGCTAGGATAGGGGGCAATCAGCCCCAGCATTTT. The encoded protein is CASSPDARIGGNQPQHF.

This clonotype was seen a handful of times. This chain joins TRBV7-6 and TRBJ1-4; D is undetermined. There are 14 residues in the CDR3. Germline V lookup: CDR1 SGHVS, CDR2 FNYEAQ. V was cut by 4 bases and J by 5 bases, with 11 bases left in between. The CDR3 DNA sequence: TGTGCCAGCAGCTCGATCCGACACAATGAAAAACTGTTTTTT. As protein: CASSSIRHNEKLFF.

The chain recombines TRBV11-3 with TRBJ2-1, with a weak D call TRBD1 (7 bases). Trimming pared 5 bases from V and 1 base from J, leaving 15 bases between. Germline CDR1 SGHNT, CDR2 YENEEA. The length of the CDR3 is 16 residues. The CDR3 loop is CASSPQGGQSYNEQFF. The CDR3 DNA follows: TGTGCCAGCAGCCCCCAGGGGGGACAGTCCTACAATGAGCAGTTCTTC.

This clonotype was seen repeatedly, ten times or more. The rearrangement links TRBV29-1 to TRBJ1-1; D gene ambiguous. V dropped 3 bases and J dropped 6 bases, with 8 bases sitting between them. Germline V CDR1 and CDR2: SQVTM, ANQGSEA. The CDR3 runs 11 residues. CDR3 in DNA: TGCAGCGTTGATGGGCCTTCTGAAGCTTTCTTT. Translation gives CSVDGPSEAFF.

This clonotype was seen a handful of times. The chain joins TRBV28 to TRBJ1-1; a possible D gene is TRBD1 (6 bases). The CDR3 extends over 14 amino acids. The V and J ends lost 5 bases and 1 base respectively, with 11 bases between them. Germline CDR1 is MDHEN and CDR2 is SYDVKM. CDR3 sequence (DNA): TGTGCCAGCAGTAAGGGGGGGGAGAACACTGAAGCTTTCTTT. This gives the protein CASSKGGENTEAFF.

This clonotype was seen a handful of times. The V gene is TRBV5-1, the J gene TRBJ2-3, with no clear D. From germline, CDR1 is SGHRS and CDR2 YFSETQ. The CDR3 extends over 16 amino acids. Trimming pared 4 bases from V and 0 bases from J, leaving 15 bases between. Here the CDR3 DNA reads TGCGCCAGCAGCCCGACCGCAGGCCCTAGCACAGATACGCAGTATTTT. Protein product: CASSPTAGPSTDTQYF.